These 13 T cell receptor beta chains originate from one sample sequenced in a study of cytotoxic CD8 clonotypes in ibrutinib-treated CLL. The data were produced by immunoSEQ multiplex PCR, yet TCRdb's version contains in-frame clones alone and is incomplete. The table records over 140,000 clones, more than 70% of them present only once. Sequencing used PBMCs, obtained after 36 months of ibrutinib treatment. All receptors come from a human donor with chronic lymphocytic leukemia.

The rearrangement joins TRBV5-1 to TRBJ1-1, with D uncertain. This CDR3 comprises 12 residues. The V gene lost 5 bases and the J gene lost 2 bases, with 7 bases spanning the gap. CDR1 is SGHRS and CDR2 is YFSETQ in the germline V gene. The CDR3 bases are TGCGCCAGCAGAACAGTAAACACTGAAGCTTTCTTT. It encodes CASRTVNTEAFF.

DNA of the CDR3: TGTGCCTGGGAGCGGAACACCGGGGAGCTGTTTTTT. Its translation is CAWERNTGELFF. The chain couples TRBV30 to TRBJ2-2; D is unresolved. Looked up from germline, CDR1 is GTSNPN and CDR2 is SVGIG (reference sequence). The V and J ends lost 5 bases and 1 base respectively, with 5 bases between them. The CDR3 totals 12 residues. Full variable domain (rest looked up from reference TRBV30 and TRBJ2-2): SQTIHQWPATLVQPVGSPLSLECTVEGTSNPNLYWYRQAAGRGLQLLFYSVGIGQISSEVPQNLSASRPQDRQFILSSKKLLLSDSGFYLCAWERNTGELFFGEGSRLTVL.

This sequence joins TRBV25-1 and TRBJ2-2; 9 bases line up with TRBD1. V trimming: 6 bases; J trimming: 2 bases; junction bases outside the gene matches: 4. The CDR3 runs 15 residues. CDR1 and CDR2 from the germline V gene are MGHDK and SYGVNS. For the CDR3, the DNA is TGTGCCAGCAGCCGGACAGGGGCCAACACCGGGGAGCTGTTTTTT. Translating gives CASSRTGANTGELFF. The full variable domain, in which reference TRBV25-1 and TRBJ2-2 provide the parts outside the CDR3, is EADIYQTPRYLVIGTGKKITLECSQTMGHDKMYWYQQDPGMELHLIHYSYGVNSTEKGDLSSESTVSRIRTEHFPLTLESARPSHTSQYLCASSRTGANTGELFFGEGSRLTVL.

The rearrangement links TRBV30 to TRBJ1-1; D is unclear. V lost 5 bases, J lost 0 bases, and 7 bases lay in between. This CDR3 is 12 amino acids long. The germline gives CDR1 GTSNPN, CDR2 SVGIG (reference sequence). The CDR3 region is CAWSPVNTEAFF. CDR3 sequence (DNA): TGTGCCTGGTCACCAGTGAACACTGAAGCTTTCTTT. The full variable domain, completed using reference TRBV30 and TRBJ1-1, is SQTIHQWPATLVQPVGSPLSLECTVEGTSNPNLYWYRQAAGRGLQLLFYSVGIGQISSEVPQNLSASRPQDRQFILSSKKLLLSDSGFYLCAWSPVNTEAFFGQGTRLTVV.

The chain joins TRBV27 to TRBJ1-5; no clear D. V was cut by 2 bases and J by 6 bases, with 17 bases left in between. Germline values: CDR1 MNHEY, CDR2 SMNVEV (reference sequence). CDR3 length: 16 residues. The CDR3, as DNA: TGTGCCAGCAGTTTAATCTGGATCAACCCCGGTCAGCCCCAGCATTTT. This sequence encodes CASSLIWINPGQPQHF.

This chain joins TRBV18 and TRBJ1-3; possibly TRBD1 for D (5 bases). V lost 2 bases to trimming and J lost 0 bases, with 8 bases between them. CDR3 size: 15 residues. CDR1 is KGHSH, CDR2 LQKENI, per germline. The CDR3 loop reads CASSPGHFSGNTIYF. The CDR3 DNA reads TGTGCCAGCTCACCAGGACACTTCTCTGGAAACACCATATATTTT.

In this sample, this clone turned up once. The genes are TRBV4-2 and TRBJ2-3; D unclear. The CDR3 contains 14 residues. The germline V and J ends were trimmed by 0 bases and 10 bases, with 14 bases remaining between them. Germline V gives CDR1 LGHNA, CDR2 YNFKEQ. Here the CDR3 reads CASSQDSFALAQYF. CDR3 nucleotides: TGTGCCAGCAGCCAAGATAGTTTCGCTCTCGCGCAGTATTTT.

The rearrangement uses TRBV4-1 and TRBJ2-6; 9 bases map to TRBD2. After removal of 1 base from V and 0 bases from J, the junction contained 1 base not matched to a gene. Germline assignment: CDR1 MGHRA and CDR2 YSYEKL. CDR3 length equals 17 residues. CDR3 DNA: TGCGCCAGCAGCCAAGTTAGCGGGAGCTCTGGGGCCAACGTCCTGACTTTC. It encodes CASSQVSGSSGANVLTF.

The chain has TRBV7-9 and TRBJ1-6; 7 bases are shared with TRBD1. V was clipped by 5 bases and J by 0 bases; unmatched bases: 7. This CDR3 is 17 amino acids long. In germline, CDR1 is SEHNR, CDR2 FQNEAQ (reference sequence). This chain's CDR3 is CASSTAGGPSYNSPLHF. The DNA of the CDR3 is TGTGCCAGCAGCACGGCAGGGGGGCCCTCCTATAATTCACCCCTCCACTTT.

The chain combines TRBV12-5 with TRBJ2-1; 7 positions agree with TRBD1. Germline CDR1 and CDR2: LGHNT and FRNRAP. Trimming at V came to 6 bases and at J to 9 bases, leaving 2 bases not matched to a gene. The CDR3 loop spans 11 amino acids. CDR3 region: CASGGGGEQFF. The CDR3 DNA sequence: TGTGCTAGTGGAGGGGGCGGTGAGCAGTTCTTC.

The chain is built from TRBV9 and TRBJ1-3; D is unresolved. Trimming pared 0 bases from V and 0 bases from J, leaving 19 bases between. CDR1 is SGDLS, CDR2 YYNGEE, per germline. This CDR3 is built from 19 residues. CDR3 sequence (DNA): TGTGCCAGCAGCGTAGCGGCCCAGACACCCCTTCTCTCTGGAAACACCATATATTTT. Translation gives CASSVAAQTPLLSGNTIYF. Full variable domain (missing parts from reference TRBV9 and TRBJ1-3): DSGVTQTPKHLITATGQRVTLRCSPRSGDLSVYWYQQSLDQGLQFLIQYYNGEERAKGNILERFSAQQFPDLHSELNLSSLELGDSALYFCASSVAAQTPLLSGNTIYFGEGSWLTVV.

CDR3 loop: CASKGLENTGELFF. CDR3 nucleotide sequence: TGCGCCAGCAAGGGACTAGAAAACACCGGGGAGCTGTTTTTT. This rearrangement joins TRBV5-1 to TRBJ2-2; 8 positions match TRBD2. Germline CDR1 is SGHRS and CDR2 is YFSETQ. The CDR3 is 14 residues long. The V and J ends lost 6 bases and 2 bases, in that order; junction bases with no gene match: 3.

The rearrangement joins TRBV10-3 to TRBJ2-1; 10 bases fit TRBD2. Germline CDR1 ENHRY, CDR2 SYGVKD. The CDR3 runs 20 residues. J was trimmed by 6 bases and V by 2 bases; bases with no gene match: 19. The CDR3 DNA reads TGTGCCATCAGTGAGCCGCTTGGAGCGGGAGGGCCCCTCTCTCCCAATGAGCAGTTCTTC. Protein product: CAISEPLGAGGPLSPNEQFF.